This TCR beta chain stems from a study of tumor and adjacent non-tumor tissue in lung cancer. Across the study: The cohort had about 12 adenocarcinoma, a couple of squamous cell and 1 small cell patients.

A modified ARM-PCR protocol with three rounds of nested PCR amplified TCRbeta. In TCRdb, the multiplex PCR reads were re-called with MiXCR into one record per CDR3 protein. The table records about 80,000 distinct CDR3 sequences, approximately 78% of them present only once. The CDR3 has 14 residues. The V and J ends lost 3 bases and 4 bases, in that order; junction bases with no gene match: 3. The germline gives CDR1 SEHNR, CDR2 FQNEAQ (reference sequence). In this sample, this clonotype turned up many times. RNA was extracted from bulk tissue without any cell sorting. The normal lung tissue was taken more than 3 cm from the tumor edge.

Sequenced input: distant non-tumor lung tissue. The rearrangement links TRBV7-9 to TRBJ2-7; 10 bases map to TRBD2. This clonotype was obtained from a man aged 55-75 years with non-small cell lung cancer. The CDR3, as DNA: TGTGCCAGCAGCTTCTTAGCGGGGGGATACGAGCAGTACTTC. Its protein is CASSFLAGGYEQYF.